Presented here are 27 T cell receptor beta chains from one specimen sequenced in a study of T cell changes during pregnancy in multiple sclerosis (dated by TCRdb to the late 2010s). Library prep was done by the immunoSEQ multiplex PCR assay. The table was pulled from immuneACCESS by TCRdb, which kept in-frame rearrangements only. Such tables lose some clones; where checked, under half of the loss comes from unresolved V genes, and the rest has no known cause. The sample yields some 36,000 clones; roughly 90% were counted once. The top ten clones comprise approximately 0.37% of the sample. The input for sequencing was CD4+ T cells from peripheral blood mononuclear cells, taken in the second trimester of pregnancy. The receptors stem from a female donor with multiple sclerosis, enrolled in a pregnancy study.

This clone has more than one count but fewer than ten. This rearrangement joins TRBV19 to TRBJ1-1, with a possible D match to TRBD1 (6 bases). CDR3 length: 13 residues. Trimming pared 7 bases from V and 0 bases from J, leaving 9 bases between. Germline V gives CDR1 LNHDA, CDR2 SQIVND (reference sequence). CDR3 bases: TGTGCCAGTATAGGGGGTTTGAACACTGAAGCTTTCTTT. Protein sequence: CASIGGLNTEAFF. The variable domain in full, completed from reference TRBV19 and TRBJ1-1, reads DGGITQSPKYLFRKEGQNVTLSCEQNLNHDAMYWYRQDPGQGLRLIYYSQIVNDFQKGDIAEGYSVSREKKESFPLTVTSAQKNPTAFYLCASIGGLNTEAFFGQGTRLTVV.

The V call is TRBV6-1, the J call TRBJ1-2; no clear D. V was clipped by 5 bases and J by 8 bases, with 15 bases between them. Per the germline V gene, CDR1 is MNHNS and CDR2 is SASEGT. The CDR3 consists of 13 residues. Written as DNA, the CDR3 is TGTGCCAGCAGTCGGGAGAGGGATACCGGCTACACCTTC. It codes for CASSRERDTGYTF.

CDR3 nucleotide sequence: TGTGCCAGTGCTTACGGAGGGTATGGCTACACCTTC. It encodes CASAYGGYGYTF. The V and J genes are TRBV19 and TRBJ1-2, with D hard to call. V was clipped by 8 bases and J by 5 bases, with 12 bases between them. The CDR3 extends over 12 amino acids. CDR1 is LNHDA, CDR2 SQIVND, per germline (reference sequence).

This chain links TRBV7-3 with TRBJ2-1; TRBD2 matches at 9 bases. Looked up from germline, CDR1 is SGHTA and CDR2 is FQGTGA. CDR3 length: 15 amino acids. V was pared by 1 base and J by 7 bases, with 5 bases of the junction left unmatched. The CDR3 nucleotides read TGTGCCAGCAGCTTAAGCGGGGGGGTCTTGAATGAGCAGTTCTTC. Protein sequence: CASSLSGGVLNEQFF.

The chain is built from TRBV30 and TRBJ2-7; 7 bases line up with TRBD2. CDR1 is GTSNPN, CDR2 SVGIG, per germline (reference sequence). Germline trimming cut 4 bases from V and 4 bases from J; bases unmatched to any gene: 7. The CDR3 is 13 residues long. In nucleotides, the CDR3 is TGTGCCTGGAAGTTGGCGGGAGCATACGAGCAGTACTTC. Translation: CAWKLAGAYEQYF.

The rearrangement uses TRBV7-9 and TRBJ1-1; D perhaps matches TRBD1 (6 bases). Trimming removed 1 base at V and 4 bases at J, with 19 bases between. CDR3 length equals 17 residues. Germline values: CDR1 SEHNR, CDR2 FQNEAQ (reference sequence). CDR3 sequence: CASSLGVGASGVTEAFF. The CDR3 nucleotides read TGTGCCAGCAGCTTAGGAGTGGGGGCGTCGGGTGTCACTGAAGCTTTCTTT.

The chain is built from TRBV6-5 and TRBJ2-4, with D perhaps TRBD1 (5 bases). V dropped 0 bases and J dropped 1 base, with 7 bases sitting between them. Germline assignment: CDR1 MNHEY and CDR2 SVGAGI. The CDR3 consists of 15 residues. The CDR3 DNA sequence: TGTGCCAGCAGTTACTCCTACAGGGCCAAAAACATTCAGTACTTC. It translates to CASSYSYRAKNIQYF.

The rearrangement joins TRBV7-9 to TRBJ2-3; 12 bases agree with TRBD2. The germline V gene has CDR1 SEHNR and CDR2 FQNEAQ (reference sequence). CDR3 length equals 16 residues. J was trimmed by 1 base and V by 5 bases; bases with no gene match: 4. CDR3 DNA: TGTGCCAGCAGCCTCCGACTAGCGGGGGGCACAGATACGCAGTATTTT. As protein: CASSLRLAGGTDTQYF.

The rearrangement joins TRBV7-8 to TRBJ1-4; the D is unclear. There are 13 residues in the CDR3. Trimming cost V 2 bases and J 6 bases, with 7 bases left between them. CDR1 SGHVS and CDR2 FQNEAQ come from the germline V gene. CDR3 nucleotide sequence: TGTGCCAGCAGCTTAAAGTCAGATGAAAAACTGTTTTTT. The encoded protein is CASSLKSDEKLFF.

The rearrangement uses TRBV4-2 and TRBJ2-1; possibly TRBD1 for D (5 bases). Deletions cut 0 bases from V and 7 bases from J, with 13 bases between. This CDR3 spans 15 amino acids. Germline CDR1 is LGHNA and CDR2 is YNFKEQ. This CDR3 is CASSQEQQGGNEQFF. The DNA for the CDR3 is TGTGCCAGCAGCCAAGAGCAGCAGGGTGGAAATGAGCAGTTCTTC.

This clone was seen a few times. The chain joins TRBV6-1 to TRBJ2-7, with 14 bases that match TRBD2. The CDR3 runs to 16 residues. J gave up 7 bases and V 4 bases, and 9 bases lay outside the gene matches. Germline V gives CDR1 MNHNS, CDR2 SASEGT. CDR3 protein: CASSARLAGGPGEQYF. The CDR3, as DNA: TGTGCCAGCAGTGCCCGACTAGCGGGAGGGCCGGGTGAGCAGTACTTC.

This clone has more than one count but fewer than ten. The rearrangement uses TRBV4-3 and TRBJ2-2, with 8 bases that match TRBD2. Germline V gene data show CDR1 as LGHNA and CDR2 as YSLEER. This CDR3 is 17 amino acids long. The V and J ends lost 4 bases and 5 bases, in that order; junction bases with no gene match: 12. The CDR3 coding sequence is TGCGCCAGCAGCCCAATTATCGGGACTAGAGGTACCGGGGAGCTGTTTTTT. Protein product: CASSPIIGTRGTGELFF.

The table lists this clone with a count of one. The chain is built from TRBV25-1 and TRBJ1-2; possible D gene TRBD1, 6 bases. The CDR3 totals 13 residues. Germline V lookup: CDR1 MGHDK, CDR2 SYGVNS. V lost 6 bases to trimming and J lost 6 bases, with 14 bases between them. The CDR3 sequence is CASRDGTQHGYTF. The CDR3 DNA reads as TGTGCCAGCAGAGACGGGACACAGCATGGCTACACCTTC.

V and J are TRBV4-3 and TRBJ2-5, with D perhaps matching TRBD2 (5 bases). The CDR3 runs 14 residues. Trimming cost V 4 bases and J 0 bases, with 9 bases left between them. From germline, CDR1 is LGHNA and CDR2 YSLEER. The chain's CDR3 is CASSLGLYQETQYF. CDR3 DNA sequence: TGCGCCAGCAGCCTCGGACTCTACCAAGAGACCCAGTACTTC.

This clone has just one count. The chain uses TRBV5-4 and TRBJ1-2; 9 nucleotides line up with TRBD1. The CDR3 loop spans 16 amino acids. With 0 bases clipped from V and 3 bases from J, the junction kept 6 bases outside the gene matches. Looked up from germline, CDR1 is SGHNT and CDR2 is YYREEE (reference sequence). CDR3 nucleotides: TGTGCCAGCAGCTTGGACCGACAGGGGGATTACTATGGCTACACCTTC. It yields the protein CASSLDRQGDYYGYTF.

The chain carries TRBV30 and TRBJ1-6, with 7 bases fitting TRBD1. Looked up from germline, CDR1 is GTSNPN and CDR2 is SVGIG (reference sequence). The length of the CDR3 is 16 residues. V was clipped by 3 bases and J by 1 base; unmatched bases: 6. This CDR3 is CAWSLTGLSYNSPLHF. Written as DNA, the CDR3 is TGTGCCTGGAGCCTGACAGGGCTTTCCTATAATTCACCCCTCCACTTT.

The chain carries TRBV7-8 and TRBJ2-2; TRBD2 matches 13 bases. The trim removed 5 bases at V and 7 bases at J, leaving 7 bases unmatched. Germline CDR1 and CDR2: SGHVS and FQNEAQ. The CDR3 has 16 amino acids. The CDR3 sequence is CASSPTSGGAGGELFF. The CDR3 DNA follows: TGTGCCAGCAGCCCCACTAGCGGGGGGGCCGGCGGGGAGCTGTTTTTT.

The chain links TRBV20-1 to TRBJ2-1, with D perhaps matching TRBD2 (6 bases). There are 11 residues in the CDR3. Germline V gives CDR1 DFQATT, CDR2 SNEGSKA (reference sequence). Trimming removed 7 bases from V and 8 bases from J, with 12 bases in between. This CDR3 reads CSVGGRDEQFF. CDR3 coding DNA: TGCAGTGTAGGAGGGAGAGATGAGCAGTTCTTC.

V is TRBV19 and J is TRBJ1-4; 11 nucleotides agree with TRBD1. Unmatched junction bases numbered 6, after V lost 3 bases and J lost 6 bases. From germline, CDR1 is LNHDA and CDR2 SQIVND (reference sequence). This CDR3 is 16 amino acids long. In DNA form, the CDR3 reads TGTGCCAGTAGTATCGGCTGGGGACAGGGGGATGAAAAACTGTTTTTT. Protein sequence: CASSIGWGQGDEKLFF.

The J gene is TRBJ2-3, the V gene TRBV4-2, with 10 bases aligning to TRBD2. The CDR3 has 18 amino acids. V gave up 1 base and J gave up 5 bases; unmatched junction bases: 12. Germline V CDR1 and CDR2: LGHNA, YNFKEQ. The CDR3 nucleotides read TGTGCCAGCAGCCAAGTTGGCGCAGCGGGGGGGCCTGAAGATACGCAGTATTTT. It specifies CASSQVGAAGGPEDTQYF.

This clone turned up a few times. V and J are TRBV6-5 and TRBJ1-2; D is unclear. V was cut by 2 bases and J by 3 bases, with 13 bases left in between. CDR3 length: 15 amino acids. Per the germline V gene, CDR1 is MNHEY and CDR2 is SVGAGI. The CDR3 loop reads CASSYDRRSYYGYTF. CDR3 in DNA: TGTGCCAGCAGTTACGACCGACGGAGCTACTATGGCTACACCTTC.

The chain carries TRBV7-9 and TRBJ2-7; D may be TRBD1 (5 bases). In germline, CDR1 is SEHNR, CDR2 FQNEAQ (reference sequence). The CDR3 is made up of 13 amino acids. V lost 5 bases, J lost 0 bases, and 8 bases lay in between. CDR3 nucleotide sequence: TGTGCCAGCAGCCCCGACAGCTCCTACGAGCAGTACTTC. This encodes CASSPDSSYEQYF.

This chain uses TRBV6-1 with TRBJ1-1; D is undetermined. The CDR3 is 13 amino acids. Germline lookup yields CDR1 MNHNS and CDR2 SASEGT. Trimming stripped 4 bases from V and 0 bases from J, with 6 bases between. CDR3 DNA sequence: TGTGCCAGCAGTGCCGAGGTGAACACTGAAGCTTTCTTT. Protein product: CASSAEVNTEAFF.

The rearrangement links TRBV7-2 to TRBJ2-7, with 10 nucleotides matching TRBD2. Germline lookup yields CDR1 SGHTA and CDR2 FQGNSA. Trimming took 5 bases from V and 2 from J; bases not matched to a gene: 6. The CDR3 is 15 residues long. The CDR3 reads CASSPQAGGPYEQYF. The CDR3 nucleotides read TGTGCCAGCAGCCCCCAAGCGGGAGGGCCCTACGAGCAGTACTTC.

The chain couples TRBV5-1 to TRBJ1-6; D gene unclear. Germline loops: CDR1 SGHRS, CDR2 YFSETQ. Between the trimmed V and J ends, which lost 0 bases and 10 bases, there was a span of 11 bases. The CDR3 is 14 residues long. The CDR3 sequence: CASSLAGRGSPLHF. In DNA, the CDR3 is TGCGCCAGCAGCTTGGCTGGCAGAGGATCACCCCTCCACTTT.

The chain carries TRBV7-8 and TRBJ1-2, with 12 bases that match TRBD1. This CDR3 is 15 amino acids long. The germline V gene has CDR1 SGHVS and CDR2 FQNEAQ. Trimming cost V 5 bases and J 6 bases; bases outside gene matches: 7. The CDR3 region has the DNA TGTGCCAGCAGCCGGGACAGGGGGCATATAGATGGCTACACCTTC. It translates to CASSRDRGHIDGYTF.

This chain uses TRBV7-8 with TRBJ2-5; D possibly corresponds to TRBD1 (5 bases). Germline values: CDR1 SGHVS, CDR2 FQNEAQ. The CDR3 has 14 residues. Trimming took 2 bases from V and 2 from J, leaving 9 bases between them. CDR3 DNA: TGTGCCAGCAGCTTACAGGGCCGTCAAGAGACCCAGTACTTC. It yields the protein CASSLQGRQETQYF.